The T cell receptor (beta chain) described here comes from a study of cytomegalovirus exposure and HLA in healthy donors. Notes on the study in general: Prior analysis indicated that the majority of TCR beta V segments exhibited productivity approximately 90% or approximately 30% of the time. A later analysis found that most CMV-associated TCR beta chains appeared HLA-restricted.

As concerns this clone: Its antigen is unknown.

This CDR3 comprises 18 residues. Germline values: CDR1 SGDLS, CDR2 YYNGEE. V lost 1 base to trimming and J lost 0 bases; unmatched junction nucleotides: 10. PCR primers comprised 60 Vbeta and 13 Jbeta primers. Here immunoSEQ multiplex PCR was the method, and the copy in TCRdb shows in-frame clones only, minus some. The table has 85,000 to 120,000 clones, 65% to 80% seen once. V usage is TRBV9 and J usage is TRBJ1-3; TRBD1 matches at 7 bases. The sequenced sample was PBMCs. This clonotype was sampled from a woman between 45 and 60 years old in good health and CMV-seropositive. Here the CDR3 DNA reads TGTGCCAGCAGCGTATTCGGGACAGTTGGTCTCTCTGGAAACACCATATATTTT. Translated: CASSVFGTVGLSGNTIYF.